This T cell receptor (beta chain) was captured by sequencing in a study of cytomegalovirus exposure and HLA in healthy donors. CDR1 is MDHEN, CDR2 SYDVKM, per germline. The length of the CDR3 is 13 residues. The germline V and J ends were trimmed by 6 bases and 5 bases, with 13 bases remaining between them. Worth noting for this clone: The antigen remains undetermined.

PCR amplification relied on 60 Vbeta primers (plus 13 Jbeta primers). Under the authors' procedure: Approximately 11 million of 65 million to 95 million unique TCR beta chains were shared, per a later count. Clones were read by immunoSEQ multiplex PCR, and TCRdb kept only the in-frame ones, dropping some. The V and J calls and clone size are taken from that table; D and trimming were inferred from the DNA. The repertoire holds approximately 120,000 clones, with 77% as singletons. General study points: Later, an analysis showed that TCR beta chains associated with HLA were more clonally expanded than others that were equally common. Sequencing depth across donors, presence/absence analyses assumed, was roughly uniform. Most subjects' HLA-A and HLA-B alleles were reportedly predicted from TCR beta sequences.

The clonotype originates from a woman aged 35 to 49 in good health and CMV-seropositive. Sequencing was carried out using PBMCs. The J gene is TRBJ2-5, the V gene TRBV28, with D unresolved. CDR3 protein: CASRGASRETQYF. The CDR3 region has the DNA TGTGCCAGCAGGGGCGCCAGTAGGGAGACCCAGTACTTC.